This TCR beta chain was retrieved from a study of T cell changes during pregnancy in multiple sclerosis. Using immunoSEQ multiplex PCR, the repertoire was profiled, and TCRdb retains in-frame clones only, with some absent. The top ten clones hold 10% of a sample with 40,000 or so clones, less than 95% of them seen once. Per germline, CDR1 MNHNS and CDR2 SASEGT. V lost 1 base, J lost 4 bases, and 0 bases stayed unmatched. The CDR3 covers 15 residues. The V call is TRBV6-1, the J call TRBJ2-2; 10 bases map to TRBD1. This specimen consisted of CD8+ T cells from peripheral blood mononuclear cells, obtained in the first trimester of pregnancy. This TCR derives from a female donor with multiple sclerosis, enrolled in a pregnancy study. CDR3 coding DNA: TGTGCCAGCAGTGAAGGGACAGGGGGCACCGGGGAGCTGTTTTTT. Its translation is CASSEGTGGTGELFF.